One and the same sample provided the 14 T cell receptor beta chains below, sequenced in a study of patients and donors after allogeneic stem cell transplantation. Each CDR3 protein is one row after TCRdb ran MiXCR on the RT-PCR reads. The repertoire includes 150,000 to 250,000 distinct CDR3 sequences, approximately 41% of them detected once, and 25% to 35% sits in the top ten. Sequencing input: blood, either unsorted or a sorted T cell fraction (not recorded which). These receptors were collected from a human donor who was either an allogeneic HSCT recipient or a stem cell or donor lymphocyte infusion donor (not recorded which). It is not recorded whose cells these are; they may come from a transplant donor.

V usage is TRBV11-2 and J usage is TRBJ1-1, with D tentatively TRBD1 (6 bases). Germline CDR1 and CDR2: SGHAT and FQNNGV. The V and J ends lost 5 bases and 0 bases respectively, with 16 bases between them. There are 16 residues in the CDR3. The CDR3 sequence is CASSPVQGPLNTEAFF. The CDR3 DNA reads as TGTGCCAGCAGCCCAGTACAGGGACCCCTGAACACTGAAGCTTTCTTT.

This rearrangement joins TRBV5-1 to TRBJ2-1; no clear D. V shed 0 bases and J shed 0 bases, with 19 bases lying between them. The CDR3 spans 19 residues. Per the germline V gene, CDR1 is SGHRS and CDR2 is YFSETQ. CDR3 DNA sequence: TGCGCCAGCAGCTTGGAAACCTTCTATTTAGGTGACTCCTACAATGAGCAGTTCTTC. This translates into CASSLETFYLGDSYNEQFF.

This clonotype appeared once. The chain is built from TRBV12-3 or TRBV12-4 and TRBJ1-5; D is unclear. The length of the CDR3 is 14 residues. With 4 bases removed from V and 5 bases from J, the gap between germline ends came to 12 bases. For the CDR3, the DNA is TGTGCCAGCAGTTCTCCCAGTGAGGATCAGCCCCAGCATTTT. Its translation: CASSSPSEDQPQHF.

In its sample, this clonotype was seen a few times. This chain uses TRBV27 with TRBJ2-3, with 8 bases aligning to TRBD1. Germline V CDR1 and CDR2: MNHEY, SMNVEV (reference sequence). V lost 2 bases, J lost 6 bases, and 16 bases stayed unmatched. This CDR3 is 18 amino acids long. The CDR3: CASSLLIQGVRGWDTQYF. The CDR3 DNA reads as TGTGCCAGCAGTTTACTTATACAGGGGGTCCGAGGATGGGATACGCAGTATTTT.

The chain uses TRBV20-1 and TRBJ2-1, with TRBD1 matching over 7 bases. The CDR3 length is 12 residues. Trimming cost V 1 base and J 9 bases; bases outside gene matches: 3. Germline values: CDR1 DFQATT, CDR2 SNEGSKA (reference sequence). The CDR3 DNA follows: TGCAGTGCTAGAGGTACAGGGGCTGAGCAGTTCTTC. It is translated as CSARGTGAEQFF.

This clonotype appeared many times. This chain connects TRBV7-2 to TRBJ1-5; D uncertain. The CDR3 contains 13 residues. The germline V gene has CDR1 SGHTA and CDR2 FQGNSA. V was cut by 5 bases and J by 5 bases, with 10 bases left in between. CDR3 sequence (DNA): TGTGCCAGCAGCATCATTTGGGATCAGCCCCAGCATTTT. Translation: CASSIIWDQPQHF. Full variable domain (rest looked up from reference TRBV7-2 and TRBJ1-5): GAGVSQSPSNKVTEKGKDVELRCDPISGHTALYWYRQSLGQGLEFLIYFQGNSAPDKSGLPSDRFSAERTGGSVSTLTIQRTQQEDSAVYLCASSIIWDQPQHFGDGTRLSIL.

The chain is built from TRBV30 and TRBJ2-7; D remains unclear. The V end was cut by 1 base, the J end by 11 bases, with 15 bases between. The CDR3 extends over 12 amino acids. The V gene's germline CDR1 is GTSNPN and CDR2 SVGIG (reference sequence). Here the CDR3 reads CAWSDQDRWEYF. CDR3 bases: TGTGCCTGGAGTGATCAGGACCGTTGGGAGTACTTC.

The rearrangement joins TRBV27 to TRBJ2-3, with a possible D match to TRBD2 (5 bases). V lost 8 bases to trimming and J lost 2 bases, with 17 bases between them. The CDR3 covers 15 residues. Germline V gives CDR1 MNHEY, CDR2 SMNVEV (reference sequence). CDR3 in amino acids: CASSTILSSTDTQYF. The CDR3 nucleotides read TGTGCCAGCTCGACTATTTTATCCTCCACAGATACGCAGTATTTT.

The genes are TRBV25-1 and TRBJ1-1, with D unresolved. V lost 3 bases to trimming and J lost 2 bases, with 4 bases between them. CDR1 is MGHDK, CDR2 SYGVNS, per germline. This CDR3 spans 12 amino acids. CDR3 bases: TGTGCCAGCAGTGATCACAACACTGAAGCTTTCTTT. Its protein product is CASSDHNTEAFF.

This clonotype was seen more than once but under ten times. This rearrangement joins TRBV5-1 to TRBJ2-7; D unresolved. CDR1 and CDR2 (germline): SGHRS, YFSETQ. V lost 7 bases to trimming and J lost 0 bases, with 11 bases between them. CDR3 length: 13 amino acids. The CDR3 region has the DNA TGCGCCAGCGCCAAGGAGAGCTCCTACGAGCAGTACTTC. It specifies CASAKESSYEQYF.

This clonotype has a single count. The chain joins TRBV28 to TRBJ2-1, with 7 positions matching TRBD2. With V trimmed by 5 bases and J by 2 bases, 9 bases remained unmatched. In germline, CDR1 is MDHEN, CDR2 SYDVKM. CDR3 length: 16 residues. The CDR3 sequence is CASSPRTRRTYNEQFF. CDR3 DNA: TGTGCCAGCAGTCCACGGACTAGGCGTACCTACAATGAGCAGTTCTTC.

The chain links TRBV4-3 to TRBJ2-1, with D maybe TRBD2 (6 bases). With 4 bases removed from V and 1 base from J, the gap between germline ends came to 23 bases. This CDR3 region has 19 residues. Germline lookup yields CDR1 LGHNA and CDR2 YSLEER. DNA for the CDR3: TGCGCCAGCAGCCGACGACTAGGAGGCCCAGGAGTGTCCTACAATGAGCAGTTCTTC. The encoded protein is CASSRRLGGPGVSYNEQFF.

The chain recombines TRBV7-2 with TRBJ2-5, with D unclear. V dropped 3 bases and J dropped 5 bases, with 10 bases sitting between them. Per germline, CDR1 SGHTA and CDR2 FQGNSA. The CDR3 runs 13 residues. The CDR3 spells CASSFSRQETQYF. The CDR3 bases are TGTGCCAGCAGCTTCTCAAGGCAGGAGACCCAGTACTTC. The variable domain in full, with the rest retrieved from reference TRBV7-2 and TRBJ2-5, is GAGVSQSPSNKVTEKGKDVELRCDPISGHTALYWYRQSLGQGLEFLIYFQGNSAPDKSGLPSDRFSAERTGGSVSTLTIQRTQQEDSAVYLCASSFSRQETQYFGPGTRLLVL.

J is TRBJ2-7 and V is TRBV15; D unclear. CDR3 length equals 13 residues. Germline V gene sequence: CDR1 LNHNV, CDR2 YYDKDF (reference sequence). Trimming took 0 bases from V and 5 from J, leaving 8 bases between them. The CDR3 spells CATSRDRSDEQYF. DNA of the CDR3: TGTGCCACCAGCAGAGATCGGAGTGACGAGCAGTACTTC. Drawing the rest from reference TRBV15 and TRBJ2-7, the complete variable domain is DAMVIQNPRYQVTQFGKPVTLSCSQTLNHNVMYWYQQKSSQAPKLLFHYYDKDFNNEADTPDNFQSRRPNTSFCFLDIRSPGLGDTAMYLCATSRDRSDEQYFGPGTRLTVT.